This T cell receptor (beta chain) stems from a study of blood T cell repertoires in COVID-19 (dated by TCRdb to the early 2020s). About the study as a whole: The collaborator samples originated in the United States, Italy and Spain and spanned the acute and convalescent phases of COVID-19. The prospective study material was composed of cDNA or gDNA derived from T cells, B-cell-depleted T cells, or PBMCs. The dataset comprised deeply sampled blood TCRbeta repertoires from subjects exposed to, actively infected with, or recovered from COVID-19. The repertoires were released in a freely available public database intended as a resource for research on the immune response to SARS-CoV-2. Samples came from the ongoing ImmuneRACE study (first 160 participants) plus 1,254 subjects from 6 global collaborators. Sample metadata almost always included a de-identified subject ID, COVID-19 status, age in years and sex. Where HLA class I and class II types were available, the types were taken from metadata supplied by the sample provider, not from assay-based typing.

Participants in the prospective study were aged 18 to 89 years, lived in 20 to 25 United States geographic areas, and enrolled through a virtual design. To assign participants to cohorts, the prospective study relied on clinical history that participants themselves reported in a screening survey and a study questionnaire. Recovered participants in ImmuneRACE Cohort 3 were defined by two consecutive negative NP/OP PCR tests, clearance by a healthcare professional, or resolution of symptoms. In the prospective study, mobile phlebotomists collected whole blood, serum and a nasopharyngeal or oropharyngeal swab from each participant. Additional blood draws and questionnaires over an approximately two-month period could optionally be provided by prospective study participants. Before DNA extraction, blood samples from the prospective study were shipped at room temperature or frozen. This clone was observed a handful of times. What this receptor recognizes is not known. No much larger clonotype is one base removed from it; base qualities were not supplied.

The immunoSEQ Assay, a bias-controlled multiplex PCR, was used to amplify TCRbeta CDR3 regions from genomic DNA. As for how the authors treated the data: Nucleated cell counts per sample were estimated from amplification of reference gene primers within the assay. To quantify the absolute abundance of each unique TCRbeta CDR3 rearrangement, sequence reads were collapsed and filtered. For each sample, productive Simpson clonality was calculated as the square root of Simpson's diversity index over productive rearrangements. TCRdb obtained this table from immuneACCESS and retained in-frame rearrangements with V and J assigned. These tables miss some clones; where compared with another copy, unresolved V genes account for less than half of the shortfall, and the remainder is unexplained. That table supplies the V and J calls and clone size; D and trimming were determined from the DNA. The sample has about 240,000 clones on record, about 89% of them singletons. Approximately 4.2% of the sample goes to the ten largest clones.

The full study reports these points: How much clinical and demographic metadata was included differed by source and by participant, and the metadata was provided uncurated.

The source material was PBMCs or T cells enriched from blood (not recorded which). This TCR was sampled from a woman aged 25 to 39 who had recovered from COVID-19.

The DNA sequence is given as TGTGCCAGTAGTATAACGGTCCAGGGGGCTTCACCCCTCCACTTT. It translates to CASSITVQGASPLHF. The chain joins TRBV19 to TRBJ1-6; TRBD1 lines up with 8 middle nucleotides. Trimming removed 2 bases from V and 9 bases from J; the gene matches leave 6 bases unexplained. Reading from cysteine to phenylalanine, the CDR3 counts 15 amino acids. The kept DNA is CDR3 alone, 45 bases in frame from the first base. The germline V gene (reference sequence) specifies LNHDA as CDR1 and SQIVND as CDR2.